In this sample, the clone carrying this TCR beta chain turned up many times. This sample was taken from a study of T-cell reconstitution after alpha-beta-depleted transplantation in children. The CDR3 has 10 residues. Deletions cut 2 bases from V and 8 bases from J, with 3 bases between. A TCRbeta library incorporating unique molecular identifiers was prepared. TCRdb re-analysed the PCR reads in MiXCR, keeping a single row per CDR3 protein. In the table there are about 610,000 distinct CDR3 sequences, about 11% of which are singletons. The TCR comes from a human donor who donated a stem cell graft to a child with acute myeloid leukemia. The rearrangement joins TRBV12-3 or TRBV12-4 to TRBJ1-2; D unclear. The material was PBMCs from the stem cell graft donor, obtained from the stem cell graft. The CDR3: CASSLKGYTF. CDR3 nucleotide sequence: TGTGCCAGCAGTTTAAAAGGCTACACCTTC.